The present T cell receptor (beta chain) was sequenced within a study of CD8 T cells in ankylosing spondylitis. Per germline, CDR1 MNHEY and CDR2 SVGAGI. The V end was cut by 8 bases, the J end by 10 bases, with 9 bases between. This CDR3 spans 10 amino acids. TCRdb analysed the 5' RACE reads with MiXCR anew, one entry per CDR3 protein. The sample holds 300,000 to 400,000 distinct CDR3 sequences, approximately 20% seen once. For this clonotype: What it binds is unknown.

General observations from the study: The study identified a TCR beta motif of roughly eight highly homologous variants that appeared characteristic of ankylosing spondylitis blood. In synovial fluid and blood from reactive arthritis, some motif variants were previously reported. Clones that were linked to disease were CD8+ and were relatively rare in peripheral blood.

This chain uses TRBV6-5 with TRBJ2-1; D remains unclear. Specimen: blood, either unsorted or a sorted T cell fraction (not recorded which). The sequence came from a male donor with ankylosing spondylitis. CDR3 sequence (DNA): TGTGCCAGCTGCCCTGTGGAGCAGTTCTTC. Translated, it gives CASCPVEQFF.